A selection of T cell receptor beta chains follows, all from one sample in a study of tumor and adjacent non-tumor tissue in lung cancer. TCRdb analysed the multiplex PCR reads with MiXCR anew, one entry per CDR3 protein. The sample has some 78,000 distinct CDR3 sequences; around 86% are singletons. The source material was lung tumor tissue. The receptor set was obtained from a woman aged 45-60 years with non-small cell lung cancer. Each CDR3 is given with its conserved first and last residue. Fields, in order: clone size, J gene, V gene, D gene, CDR3 DNA, CDR3 protein. A D gene is named only where the DNA matches it firmly. The listing skips clone size in some rows; elsewhere it reads once, few, many or a size class.

abundance: NA
j_gene: TRBJ2-5
v_gene: TRBV10-3
d_gene: TRBD1
CDR3nt: TGTGCCATCAGGGGTACAGGGGGCAGGGAGACCCAGTATTTC
CDR3aa: CAIRGTGGRETQYF

abundance: NA
j_gene: TRBJ2-7
v_gene: TRBV20-1
d_gene: NA
CDR3nt: TGCAGTGCTAAACGGGACTCCCTTTTTGAGCACTTC
CDR3aa: CSAKRDSLFEHF

abundance: NA
j_gene: TRBJ2-2
v_gene: TRBV11-2
d_gene: NA
CDR3nt: TGTGCCAGCAGCTTATCGGCCTCCAGGAACACTTGGGAGCTGTCTTTT
CDR3aa: CASSLSASRNTWELSF

abundance: NA
j_gene: TRBJ2-2
v_gene: TRBV11-2
d_gene: NA
CDR3nt: TGCGCCAGCAGCTTAGTCAAGTTCGGGGAGCTGTTTTTT
CDR3aa: CASSLVKFGELFF

abundance: NA
j_gene: TRBJ1-1
v_gene: TRBV5-4
d_gene: NA
CDR3nt: TGTGCCAGCAGCTTGGCCCAGGCCGAAACTGAAGCTTTCTTT
CDR3aa: CASSLAQAETEAFF

abundance: NA
j_gene: TRBJ1-5
v_gene: TRBV11-2
d_gene: NA
CDR3nt: TGTGCCAGTAGCCTGCGACTTGATCAGCCCCAGCATTTT
CDR3aa: CASSLRLDQPQHF

abundance: many
j_gene: TRBJ2-3
v_gene: TRBV20-1
d_gene: NA
CDR3nt: TGCAGTGCCCCGACGGGTTCGGTCACAGATACGCAGTATTTT
CDR3aa: CSAPTGSVTDTQYF

abundance: many
j_gene: TRBJ1-4
v_gene: TRBV12-3/TRBV12-4
d_gene: NA
CDR3nt: TGTGCCAGCAGTTTGGGGAGTAATGAAAAACTGTTTTTT
CDR3aa: CASSLGSNEKLFF

abundance: NA
j_gene: TRBJ2-7
v_gene: TRBV6-6
d_gene: NA
CDR3nt: TGTGCCAGCAGATATTCAACCTTGGAGCAGTACTTC
CDR3aa: CASRYSTLEQYF

abundance: once
j_gene: TRBJ2-3
v_gene: TRBV24-1
d_gene: NA
CDR3nt: TGTGCCACCAGTGACACGACTGCTAAGAGCACAGTTATGCAGTATTTT
CDR3aa: CATSDTTAKSTVMQYF